The 12 T cell receptor beta chains presented below share a single source sample, sequenced in a study of blood T cells in healthy people across ages. Together with a sample-barcoded 5' primer, a J-beta primer mix was included in a second PCR lasting about 7 to 11 cycles. MiXCR, applied by TCRdb to the 5' RACE reads, yields one record per CDR3 protein. The sample contains 700,000 to 900,000 distinct CDR3 sequences, approximately 53% of which appear only once. The specimen sequenced was blood. The origin of the receptors is a man older than 75 in good health.

V usage is TRBV6-1 and J usage is TRBJ2-3, with 11 bases aligning to TRBD2. The CDR3 runs to 16 residues. V lost 0 bases, J lost 4 bases, and 3 bases stayed unmatched. Germline V CDR1 and CDR2: MNHNS, SASEGT. CDR3 coding DNA: TGTGCCAGCAGTGAAGCTATTAGCGGGGGGGCAGATACGCAGTATTTT. It encodes CASSEAISGGADTQYF.

The V call is TRBV24-1, the J call TRBJ2-1; TRBD2 aligns across 8 bases. This CDR3 is 18 amino acids long. The germline CDR1 and CDR2 sequences are KGHDR and SFDVKD. After removal of 5 bases from V and 4 bases from J, the junction contained 15 bases not matched to a gene. The CDR3 coding sequence is TGTGCCACCAGTGTCGGGTCTTGGCAGCGGGGGTCGTACAATGAGCAGTTCTTC. This codes for CATSVGSWQRGSYNEQFF.

The chain employs TRBV7-2 and TRBJ2-5; tentatively, D is TRBD2 (5 bases). V was clipped by 5 bases and J by 4 bases, with 17 bases between them. There are 15 residues in the CDR3. Germline CDR1 SGHTA, CDR2 FQGNSA. CDR3 loop: CASSTTRGLTETQYF. The DNA of the CDR3 is TGTGCCAGCAGCACCACCCGCGGACTGACAGAGACCCAGTACTTC.

This clonotype came up a few times. The chain couples TRBV3-1 to TRBJ2-5; D not resolved. The germline V gene encodes CDR1 LGHDT and CDR2 YNNKEL (reference sequence). The CDR3 is 14 amino acids. The V and J ends lost 0 bases and 7 bases respectively, with 12 bases between them. CDR3 residues: CASSQDTARVTQYF. The CDR3 DNA reads as TGTGCCAGCAGCCAAGATACAGCCAGAGTGACCCAGTACTTC.

The table lists this clonotype with a few counts. The genes are TRBV12-3 or TRBV12-4 and TRBJ1-2; possible D gene TRBD1, 5 bases. V lost 5 bases and J lost 0, with 10 bases in between. The CDR3 runs to 14 residues. CDR3 nucleotides: TGTGCCAGCAGTGGGACTGGAGCTAACTATGGCTACACCTTC. Protein product: CASSGTGANYGYTF.

The chain combines TRBV11-3 with TRBJ2-5, with TRBD2 matching over 12 bases. Germline V gene lookup returns CDR1 SGHNT and CDR2 YENEEA. After removal of 5 bases from V and 1 base from J, the junction contained 14 bases not matched to a gene. There are 19 residues in the CDR3. CDR3 coding DNA: TGTGCCAGCAGCCCCGGGACTAGCGGGTTCTCGCCATCCCAAGAGACCCAGTACTTC. This encodes CASSPGTSGFSPSQETQYF.

A few counts support this clonotype. V and J are TRBV25-1 and TRBJ2-7, with no clear D. Looked up from germline, CDR1 is MGHDK and CDR2 is SYGVNS. Trimming removed 4 bases from V and 0 bases from J, with 10 bases in between. This CDR3 comprises 14 residues. The CDR3 loop reads CASSVPGSSYEQYF. CDR3 nucleotides: TGTGCCAGCAGTGTGCCTGGAAGCTCCTACGAGCAGTACTTC.

This clonotype was found a few times. J is TRBJ2-7 and V is TRBV4-2; TRBD2 aligns across 9 bases. From germline, CDR1 is LGHNA and CDR2 YNFKEQ. Trimming removed 2 bases from V and 2 bases from J; junction bases left unmatched: 10. The CDR3 extends over 17 amino acids. The CDR3 DNA follows: TGTGCCAGCAGCCAAAACGCGGCTAGCGGGATTACCTACGAGCAGTACTTC. It translates to CASSQNAASGITYEQYF.

V gene TRBV3-1 combines with J gene TRBJ2-5, with D possibly being TRBD1 or TRBD2 (5 bases each). The CDR3 has 15 residues. With 1 base removed from V and 5 bases from J, the gap between germline ends came to 14 bases. Germline lookup yields CDR1 LGHDT and CDR2 YNNKEL (reference sequence). CDR3: CASSQGDRSGETQYF. CDR3 in DNA: TGTGCCAGCAGCCAAGGGGACCGATCAGGGGAGACCCAGTACTTC.

The CDR3 sequence: CASSLEVAGSTDTQYF. CDR3 nucleotides: TGTGCCAGCAGCTTGGAGGTAGCGGGAAGCACAGATACGCAGTATTTT. V usage is TRBV5-5 and J usage is TRBJ2-3, with 8 bases lining up with TRBD2. Unmatched junction bases numbered 3, after V lost 0 bases and J lost 0 bases. This CDR3 comprises 16 residues. Germline V lookup: CDR1 SGHKS, CDR2 YYEKEE (reference sequence). The full variable domain, completed using reference TRBV5-5 and TRBJ2-3, is DAGVTQSPTHLIKTRGQQVTLRCSPISGHKSVSWYQQVLGQGPQFIFQYYEKEERGRGNFPDRFSARQFPNYSSELNVNALLLGDSALYLCASSLEVAGSTDTQYFGPGTRLTVL.

This clonotype has just a few counts. The CDR3 sequence: CASSYHRRQRGTGELFF. The CDR3 bases are TGTGCCAGCAGCTATCACAGGCGGCAAAGGGGCACCGGGGAGCTGTTTTTT. The gene calls are TRBV7-2 and TRBJ2-2; the D gene is possibly TRBD1 (5 bases). V dropped 4 bases and J dropped 4 bases, with 19 bases sitting between them. CDR3 length: 17 amino acids. In germline, CDR1 is SGHTA, CDR2 FQGNSA. Full variable domain (missing parts from reference TRBV7-2 and TRBJ2-2): GAGVSQSPSNKVTEKGKDVELRCDPISGHTALYWYRQSLGQGLEFLIYFQGNSAPDKSGLPSDRFSAERTGGSVSTLTIQRTQQEDSAVYLCASSYHRRQRGTGELFFGEGSRLTVL.

The CDR3 here is CAWRGRYYEQYF. CDR3 nucleotides: TGTGCCTGGAGAGGACGGTACTACGAGCAGTACTTC. The rearrangement joins TRBV30 to TRBJ2-4; D gene ambiguous. The better agreement between TRBJ2-7 and the DNA end casts doubt on the J call. The CDR3 loop spans 12 amino acids. The V gene's germline CDR1 is GTSNPN and CDR2 SVGIG (reference sequence).